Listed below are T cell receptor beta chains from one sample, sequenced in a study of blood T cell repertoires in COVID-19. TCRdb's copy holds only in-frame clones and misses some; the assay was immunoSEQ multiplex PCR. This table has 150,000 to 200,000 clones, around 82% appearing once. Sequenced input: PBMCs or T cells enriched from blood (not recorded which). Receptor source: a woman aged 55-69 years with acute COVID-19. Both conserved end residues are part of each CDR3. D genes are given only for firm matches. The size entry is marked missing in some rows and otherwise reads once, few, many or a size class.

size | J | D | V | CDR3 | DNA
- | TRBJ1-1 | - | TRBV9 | CASSVEGRGDTEAFF | TGTGCCAGCAGCGTAGAGGGGCGCGGGGACACTGAAGCTTTCTTT
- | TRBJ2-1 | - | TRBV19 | CASSILPSYNEQFF | TGTGCCAGTAGTATCCTCCCTTCCTACAATGAGCAGTTCTTC
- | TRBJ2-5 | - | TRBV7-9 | CASRPGETQYF | TGTGCCAGCAGACCCGGAGAGACCCAGTACTTC
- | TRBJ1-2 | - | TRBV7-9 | CASSLEGGGHAYGYTF | TGTGCCAGCAGCTTAGAAGGTGGTGGACACGCTTATGGCTACACCTTC
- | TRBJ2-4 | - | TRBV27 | CASSLQATTKNIQYF | TGTGCCAGCAGTTTGCAGGCGACAACCAAAAACATTCAGTACTTC
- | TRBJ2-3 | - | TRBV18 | CASSPRADTQYF | TGTGCCAGCTCACCACGGGCGGATACGCAGTATTTT
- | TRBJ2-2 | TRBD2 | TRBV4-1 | CASSQGLAGGPGTGELFF | TGCGCCAGCAGCCAGGGACTAGCGGGAGGGCCAGGCACCGGGGAGCTGTTTTTT
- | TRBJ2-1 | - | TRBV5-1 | CASSLSRVIDEQFF | TGCGCCAGCAGCTTGTCCCGAGTTATCGATGAGCAGTTCTTC
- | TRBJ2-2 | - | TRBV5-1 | CVSGEGGGSGELFF | TGCGTCTCAGGCGAAGGCGGCGGGTCCGGGGAGCTGTTTTTT
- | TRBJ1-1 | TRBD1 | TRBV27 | CASSLGTVNTEAFF | TGTGCCAGCAGTTTGGGGACAGTGAACACTGAAGCTTTCTTT
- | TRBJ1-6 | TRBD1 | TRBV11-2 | CASSGQASPLHF | TGTGCCAGCAGTGGACAGGCTTCACCCCTCCACTTT
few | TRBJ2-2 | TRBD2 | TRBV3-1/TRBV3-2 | CASTERGMNTGELFF | TGTGCCAGCACTGAGCGGGGGATGAACACCGGGGAGCTGTTTTTT
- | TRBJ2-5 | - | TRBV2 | CASMGRQLQETQYF | TGTGCCAGTATGGGTAGACAACTCCAAGAGACCCAGTACTTC
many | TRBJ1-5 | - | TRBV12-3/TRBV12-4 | CASRRGDNQPQHF | TGTGCCAGCAGGCGGGGAGACAATCAGCCCCAGCATTTT
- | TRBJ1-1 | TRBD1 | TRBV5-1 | CASSPRTGGTEAFF | TGCGCCAGCAGCCCACGGACAGGGGGCACTGAAGCTTTCTTT
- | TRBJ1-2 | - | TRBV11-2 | CASSPQTGYGYTF | TGTGCCAGCAGCCCTCAGACAGGCTATGGCTACACCTTC
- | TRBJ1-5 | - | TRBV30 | CAWSYSVDQPQHF | TGTGCCTGGAGCTACAGTGTGGATCAGCCCCAGCATTTT
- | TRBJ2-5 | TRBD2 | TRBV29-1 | CSVFRGGQETQYF | TGCAGCGTTTTCCGGGGGGGGCAAGAGACCCAGTACTTC
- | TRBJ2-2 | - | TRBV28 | CASRSIRVGTGELFF | TGTGCCAGCAGGTCCATCAGGGTGGGCACCGGGGAGCTGTTTTTT
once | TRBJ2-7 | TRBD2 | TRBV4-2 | CASSQGLAGGSYEQYF | TGTGCCAGCAGCCAAGGACTAGCGGGAGGCAGCTACGAGCAGTACTTC
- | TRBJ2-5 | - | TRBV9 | CASSVGGGLGETQYF | TGTGCCAGCAGCGTAGGTGGCGGGCTCGGGGAGACCCAGTACTTC
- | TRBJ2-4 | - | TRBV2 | CASSERGRGAKNIQYF | TGTGCCAGCAGTGAAAGGGGGAGGGGAGCCAAAAACATTCAGTACTTC
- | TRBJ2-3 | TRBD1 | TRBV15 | CATSTRGQGGSTDTQYF | TGTGCCACCAGCACCAGAGGACAGGGGGGAAGCACAGATACGCAGTATTTT
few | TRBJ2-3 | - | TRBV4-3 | CASSQGTLEVDTQYF | TGCGCCAGCAGCCAAGGGACCTTGGAGGTGGATACGCAGTATTTT
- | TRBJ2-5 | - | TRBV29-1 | CSVDAQGETQYF | TGCAGCGTTGATGCACAGGGAGAGACCCAGTACTTC
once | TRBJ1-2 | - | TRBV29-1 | CSVRGGRGYTF | TGCAGTGTGCGTGGGGGCAGGGGCTACACCTTC
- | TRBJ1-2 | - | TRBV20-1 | CSASPFYGYTF | TGCAGTGCTAGTCCATTCTATGGCTACACCTTC
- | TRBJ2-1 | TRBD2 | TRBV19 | CASSREGTDEQFF | TGTGCCAGTAGTCGGGAGGGTACGGATGAGCAGTTCTTC
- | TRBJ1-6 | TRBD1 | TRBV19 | CASSELRGSGSPLHF | TGTGCCAGTAGTGAACTCAGGGGGTCTGGTTCACCCCTCCACTTT
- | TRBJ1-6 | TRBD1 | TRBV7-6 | CASSSDRGGSPLHF | TGTGCCAGCAGCTCGGACAGGGGAGGGTCACCCCTCCACTTT
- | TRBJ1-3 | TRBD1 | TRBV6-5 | CASSYSTGSDTIYF | TGTGCCAGCAGTTACTCGACAGGGTCGGACACCATATATTTT
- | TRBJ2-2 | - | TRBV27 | CASGGFQKGLNTGELFF | TGTGCCAGCGGGGGGTTCCAAAAGGGTTTGAACACCGGGGAGCTGTTTTTT
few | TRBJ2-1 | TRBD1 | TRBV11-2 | CASSLVGRGYDEQFF | TGTGCCAGCAGCTTAGTCGGCAGGGGGTACGATGAGCAGTTCTTC
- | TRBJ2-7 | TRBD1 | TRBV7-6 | CASSSYRDRSYEQYF | TGTGCCAGCAGCAGTTATCGGGACAGGTCCTACGAGCAGTACTTC
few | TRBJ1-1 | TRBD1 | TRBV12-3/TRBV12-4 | CASSSDRGLEAFF | TGTGCCAGCAGTTCGGACAGGGGTCTTGAAGCTTTCTTT
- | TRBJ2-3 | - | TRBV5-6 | CASSLGGTVTDTQYF | TGTGCCAGCAGCTTGGGCGGGACGGTAACAGATACGCAGTATTTT
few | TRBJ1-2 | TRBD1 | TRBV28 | CASSLGQGIGGYTF | TGTGCCAGCAGTCTCGGACAGGGAATAGGGGGCTACACCTTC
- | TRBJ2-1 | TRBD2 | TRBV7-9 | CASSSGTSGINEQFF | TGTGCCAGCAGCTCCGGGACTAGCGGGATAAATGAGCAGTTCTTC